Listed here are 25 T cell receptor beta chains from one sample, sequenced in a study of blood T cell repertoires in COVID-19. The assay was immunoSEQ multiplex PCR, and TCRdb's table has in-frame clones only and misses some. The table lists about 54,000 clones, 81% of them singletons. The specimen was peripheral blood. These receptors came from a woman aged 55 to 70 with acute or convalescent COVID-19.

The chain links TRBV6-5 to TRBJ2-3, with D maybe TRBD2 (5 bases). The V and J ends lost 6 bases and 1 base respectively, with 11 bases between them. The V gene's germline CDR1 is MNHEY and CDR2 SVGAGI. The length of the CDR3 is 14 residues. For the CDR3, the DNA is TGTGCCAGCAGAGCGGACCTTCGCACAGATACGCAGTATTTT. This codes for CASRADLRTDTQYF.

The rearrangement joins TRBV19 to TRBJ1-6; D unresolved. The CDR3 loop spans 16 amino acids. Germline lookup yields CDR1 LNHDA and CDR2 SQIVND (reference sequence). Trimming took 4 bases from V and 5 from J, leaving 15 bases between them. The CDR3 DNA follows: TGTGCCAGTAGTACCTGGACCCGGGGTGATAATTCACCCCTCCACTTT. Its translation: CASSTWTRGDNSPLHF.

The chain couples TRBV30 to TRBJ1-1, with TRBD1 identical over 7 bases. The CDR3 sequence is 17 residues long. The germline V gene has CDR1 GTSNPN and CDR2 SVGIG (reference sequence). V lost 2 bases and J lost 4; bases outside the gene matches: 16. CDR3: CAWSPLTGSPGSTEAFF. The CDR3, as DNA: TGTGCCTGGAGTCCATTGACAGGGAGCCCTGGTAGCACTGAAGCTTTCTTT.

The V call is TRBV6-5, the J call TRBJ2-1; a possible D gene is TRBD2 (6 bases). The CDR3 is 13 residues long. The germline V gene has CDR1 MNHEY and CDR2 SVGAGI. V was pared by 6 bases and J by 5 bases, with 11 bases between. The CDR3 loop is CASRPRLDNEQFF. In DNA, the CDR3 is TGTGCCAGCAGACCCCGACTAGACAATGAGCAGTTCTTC.

A word on this clone: At one boundary the junction diverges from the germline segment, which might be a read error. The V and J genes are TRBV19 and TRBJ1-4, with D possibly TRBD1 on 6 matching bases. Germline CDR1 LNHDA, CDR2 SQIVND (reference sequence). The CDR3 sequence is 14 residues long. DNA of the CDR3: TGTGCCTGTAGGACGTCAGGGGTTGGCGAAAAACTGTTTTTT. Protein sequence: CACRTSGVGEKLFF.

The J gene is TRBJ2-2, the V gene TRBV13; TRBD2 aligns across 12 bases. The CDR3 is 15 amino acids. The germline V gene has CDR1 PRHDT and CDR2 FYEKMQ (reference sequence). V was pared by 3 bases and J by 6 bases, with 2 bases of the junction left unmatched. CDR3 sequence: CASSFRLAGAGELFF. In nucleotides, the CDR3 is TGTGCCAGCAGCTTTAGACTAGCGGGAGCCGGGGAGCTGTTTTTT.

This chain connects TRBV7-3 to TRBJ2-1; D perhaps matches TRBD2 (7 bases). The CDR3 totals 14 residues. In germline, CDR1 is SGHTA, CDR2 FQGTGA. V was clipped by 5 bases and J by 6 bases, with 14 bases between them. Here the CDR3 reads CASSPRGARNEQFF. CDR3 in DNA: TGTGCCAGCAGCCCCCGGGGGGCCCGCAATGAGCAGTTCTTC.

The J gene is TRBJ1-1, the V gene TRBV21-1; the D call in the table, TRBD1, was not verified against the DNA. TRBV21-1 is reported as a pseudogene. This CDR3 spans 11 amino acids. The DNA of the CDR3 is TGTGCCAGCCCTAGGGGTCCTGAAGCTTTCTTT. This codes for CASPRGPEAFF.

This sequence joins TRBV27 and TRBJ1-3; D perhaps matches TRBD1 (5 bases). Germline V lookup: CDR1 MNHEY, CDR2 SMNVEV (reference sequence). The CDR3 runs to 15 residues. V was pared by 3 bases and J by 7 bases, with 16 bases between. CDR3 bases: TGTGCCAGCAGTTTCTCCCCGGACGGGGGGAACACCATATATTTT. Protein sequence: CASSFSPDGGNTIYF.

The chain employs TRBV5-6 and TRBJ1-3; possibly TRBD1 for D (5 bases). The V gene's germline CDR1 is SGHDT and CDR2 YYEEEE. CDR3 length equals 14 residues. The V end was cut by 3 bases, the J end by 0 bases, with 7 bases between. The DNA of the CDR3 is TGTGCCAGCAGCTGGAGGGGCTCTGGAAACACCATATATTTT. Translated: CASSWRGSGNTIYF.

This chain connects TRBV10-2 to TRBJ1-1, with 8 bases matching TRBD1. Germline V gene data show CDR1 as WSHSY and CDR2 as SAAADI. Trimming took 11 bases from V and 0 from J; bases not matched to a gene: 8. This CDR3 has 14 amino acids. The CDR3 region has the DNA TGCGCCTCCAGACAGGGGCCCTTGAACACTGAAGCTTTCTTT. Residues: CASRQGPLNTEAFF.

The genes are TRBV9 and TRBJ1-5, with D unclear. V lost 0 bases to trimming and J lost 7 bases, with 8 bases between them. The CDR3 has 13 residues. Germline CDR1 SGDLS, CDR2 YYNGEE. The CDR3 bases are TGTGCCAGCAGCGTAGGTTCGGGGCAGCCCCAGCATTTT. Amino acids: CASSVGSGQPQHF. Variable domain in full (rest from reference TRBV9 and TRBJ1-5): DSGVTQTPKHLITATGQRVTLRCSPRSGDLSVYWYQQSLDQGLQFLIQYYNGEERAKGNILERFSAQQFPDLHSELNLSSLELGDSALYFCASSVGSGQPQHFGDGTRLSIL.

The rearrangement joins TRBV6-6 to TRBJ2-7; 7 nucleotides match TRBD2. There are 13 residues in the CDR3. Looked up from germline, CDR1 is MNHNY and CDR2 is SVGAGI (reference sequence). After removal of 8 bases from V and 3 bases from J, the junction contained 7 bases not matched to a gene. The CDR3 DNA reads as TGTGCCAGCGGCCCGGGAGGATTCTACGAGCAGTACTTC. Residues: CASGPGGFYEQYF.

V usage is TRBV29-1 and J usage is TRBJ2-5; 13 bases fit TRBD2. Germline V lookup: CDR1 SQVTM, CDR2 ANQGSEA. Trimming took 7 bases from V and 4 from J; bases not matched to a gene: 21. The CDR3 sequence is 19 residues long. CDR3 residues: CSARGGDLLAGGPPETQYF. In DNA, the CDR3 is TGCAGCGCCCGGGGAGGGGATTTACTAGCGGGAGGGCCTCCAGAGACCCAGTACTTC.

The rearrangement joins TRBV12-5 to TRBJ2-1; weak D call: TRBD1 (7 bases). The CDR3 sequence is 13 residues long. With 6 bases removed from V and 7 bases from J, the gap between germline ends came to 13 bases. Germline V gene sequence: CDR1 LGHNT, CDR2 FRNRAP. Written as DNA, the CDR3 is TGTGCTAGTGGAACGACAGGGAGGAATGAGCAGTTCTTC. This codes for CASGTTGRNEQFF.

The table lists this clone with a count of one. The V call is TRBV27, the J call TRBJ2-7; the match to TRBD2 covers 14 bases. The V gene's germline CDR1 is MNHEY and CDR2 SMNVEV (reference sequence). The V segment lost 3 bases and the J segment 5 bases; nucleotides outside the gene matches: 6. The CDR3 is 16 amino acids. In nucleotides, the CDR3 is TGTGCCAGCAGTTTGCGGGGACTAGCGGGGGTGGACGAGCAGTACTTC. This gives the protein CASSLRGLAGVDEQYF.

This chain joins TRBV5-1 and TRBJ2-2; 13 bases match TRBD2. From germline, CDR1 is SGHRS and CDR2 YFSETQ. The CDR3 covers 17 residues. V dropped 4 bases and J dropped 3; count of bases not matched to a gene: 6. The CDR3 nucleotides read TGCGCCAGCAGCGGTTCACTAGCGGGGGGGCACACCGGGGAGCTGTTTTTT. As protein: CASSGSLAGGHTGELFF. Supplemented by reference TRBV5-1 and TRBJ2-2, the full variable domain reads KAGVTQTPRYLIKTRGQQVTLSCSPISGHRSVSWYQQTPGQGLQFLFEYFSETQRNKGNFPGRFSGRQFSNSRSEMNVSTLELGDSALYLCASSGSLAGGHTGELFFGEGSRLTVL.

The chain employs TRBV5-1 and TRBJ2-2; D not resolved. CDR1 SGHRS and CDR2 YFSETQ come from the germline V gene. The CDR3 runs 12 residues. V gave up 10 bases and J gave up 5 bases, with 12 bases separating them. The CDR3 bases are TGCGCCTCTCGCCCCGGTACCGGGGAGCTGTTTTTT. Encoded protein: CASRPGTGELFF.

V and J are TRBV10-2 and TRBJ1-1; a weak D match, TRBD1 (6 bases). CDR1 and CDR2 from the germline V gene are WSHSY and SAAADI. Trimming pared 3 bases from V and 0 bases from J, leaving 14 bases between. This CDR3 region has 16 residues. DNA for the CDR3: TGCGCCAGCAGTGACCCTAGGACAGCTATGAACACTGAAGCTTTCTTT. Translating it yields CASSDPRTAMNTEAFF.

The rearrangement uses TRBV7-6 and TRBJ2-2, with 10 bases that match TRBD2. Germline CDR1 is SGHVS and CDR2 is FNYEAQ. J gave up 6 bases and V 5 bases, and 3 bases lay outside the gene matches. CDR3 length equals 14 residues. CDR3 bases: TGTGCCAGCAGCACAAGCGGGGGGGCCGGGGAGCTGTTTTTT. It is translated as CASSTSGGAGELFF.

Only one count was recorded for this clone. The chain employs TRBV24-1 and TRBJ1-3, with TRBD1 matching 7 bases. The CDR3 runs to 16 residues. V gave up 3 bases and J gave up 1 base; unmatched junction bases: 5. Germline V gene data show CDR1 as KGHDR and CDR2 as SFDVKD. The CDR3 is CATSDPTTGSGNTIYF. The DNA of the CDR3 is TGTGCCACCAGTGATCCAACGACAGGGTCTGGAAACACCATATATTTT.

The chain employs TRBV27 and TRBJ1-1, with a possible D match to TRBD1 (5 bases). Germline V CDR1 and CDR2: MNHEY, SMNVEV (reference sequence). Trimming cost V 2 bases and J 1 base, with 8 bases left between them. The CDR3 runs 14 residues. CDR3 sequence reads: CASSLKGSNTEAFF. CDR3 nucleotides: TGTGCCAGCAGTTTAAAGGGGTCGAACACTGAAGCTTTCTTT.

This clone was seen a single time. The chain is built from TRBV28 and TRBJ2-7; 8 bases match TRBD2. This CDR3 comprises 15 residues. V trimming: 1 base; J trimming: 0 bases; junction bases outside the gene matches: 2. CDR1 is MDHEN and CDR2 is SYDVKM in the germline V gene. The DNA for the CDR3 is TGTGCCAGCAGTTTATCCAGCGGGGGCTCCTACGAGCAGTACTTC. Amino acid sequence: CASSLSSGGSYEQYF.

The chain joins TRBV24-1 to TRBJ1-5, with 8 positions matching TRBD1. CDR1 KGHDR and CDR2 SFDVKD come from the germline V gene. Losses at the gene ends were 4 bases for V and 5 bases for J; bases not matched to a gene: 6. The CDR3 loop spans 15 amino acids. The CDR3 sequence: CATSDTGGYDQPQHF. The CDR3 nucleotides read TGTGCCACCAGTGACACAGGGGGGTATGATCAGCCCCAGCATTTT.

The chain uses TRBV6-1 and TRBJ1-2; D might be TRBD1 (6 bases). Germline V gene sequence: CDR1 MNHNS, CDR2 SASEGT. Trimming stripped 2 bases from V and 8 bases from J, with 15 bases between. The CDR3 spans 14 residues. CDR3: CASSEMQGRVGYTF. DNA of the CDR3: TGTGCCAGCAGTGAAATGCAGGGGCGGGTAGGCTACACCTTC.